The 23 T cell receptor beta chains given below trace back to one sample, sequenced in a study of CD8 T cells in Susac syndrome. Reverse transcription used roughly 0.45 to 1 ug RNA and random hexamers. TCRdb re-analysed the immunoSEQ multiplex PCR reads in MiXCR, keeping a single row per CDR3 protein. Of about 90,000 distinct CDR3 sequences listed, approximately 96% were seen once; the top ten hold 0.55% to 0.75%. The sample taken for sequencing was CD8+ T cells from PBMCs. The receptors shown here come from a human donor with Susac syndrome.

This clonotype was counted once. This chain uses TRBV13 with TRBJ2-7, with 7 bases aligning to TRBD1. CDR3 length: 15 residues. V trimming: 4 bases; J trimming: 1 base; junction bases outside the gene matches: 7. Looked up from germline, CDR1 is PRHDT and CDR2 is FYEKMQ (reference sequence). As DNA, the CDR3 is TGTGCCAGCAGCTCCCAGGGGGTCCTGTCCTACGAGCAGTACTTC. This sequence encodes CASSSQGVLSYEQYF.

Written as DNA, the CDR3 is TGTGCCAGCAGCCAAGAGATATCTGGAAACACCATATATTTT. Its translation: CASSQEISGNTIYF. The chain couples TRBV3-1 to TRBJ1-3, with D hard to call. Trimming took off 0 bases at V and 1 base at J, with 4 bases between the two ends. The CDR3 covers 14 residues. The germline V gene encodes CDR1 LGHDT and CDR2 YNNKEL (reference sequence).

This chain uses TRBV15 with TRBJ2-4; possibly TRBD1 for D (5 bases). This CDR3 contains 16 residues. The V gene lost 2 bases and the J gene lost 0 bases, with 11 bases spanning the gap. Germline V gene lookup returns CDR1 LNHNV and CDR2 YYDKDF (reference sequence). In DNA form, the CDR3 reads TGTGCCACCAGCAGACACAGGAACCTAGCCAAAAACATTCAGTACTTC. The encoded protein is CATSRHRNLAKNIQYF.

The rearrangement links TRBV7-2 to TRBJ1-1; tentative D call: TRBD1 (6 bases). The CDR3 consists of 15 residues. The V end was cut by 2 bases, the J end by 3 bases, with 13 bases between. Germline CDR1 reads SGHTA; CDR2 reads FQGNSA. The CDR3 nucleotides read TGTGCCAGCAGCTTATTCCGGGGGGCAGACACTGAAGCTTTCTTT. Translated: CASSLFRGADTEAFF.

This rearrangement joins TRBV28 to TRBJ2-6; 8 bases agree with TRBD2. This CDR3 has 16 amino acids. Germline lookup yields CDR1 MDHEN and CDR2 SYDVKM. J was trimmed by 1 base and V by 6 bases; bases with no gene match: 5. DNA for the CDR3: TGTGCCAGCAGCCCCCCGGGAGGGTCTGGGGCCAACGTCCTGACTTTC. The encoded protein is CASSPPGGSGANVLTF.

This chain links TRBV12-3 or TRBV12-4 with TRBJ1-1; 7 positions agree with TRBD1. The CDR3 consists of 14 residues. The J segment lost 3 bases and the V segment lost 7 bases, leaving 8 bases of the junction unmatched. The CDR3 protein is CASTGGGADTEAFF. The CDR3 region has the DNA TGTGCCAGCACCGGAGGGGGCGCGGACACTGAAGCTTTCTTT.

The chain employs TRBV12-3 or TRBV12-4 and TRBJ2-7; perhaps TRBD1 as D (6 bases). V lost 5 bases and J 5 bases, leaving 16 bases between the germline ends. This CDR3 region has 14 residues. Here the CDR3 DNA reads TGTGCCAGCAGTGCCGATCGACAGGCCGACGAGCAGTACTTC. Translated, it gives CASSADRQADEQYF.

The CDR3 protein is CASSLARAANYGYTF. In nucleotides, the CDR3 is TGCGCCAGCAGCTTGGCCCGGGCCGCTAACTATGGCTACACCTTC. The chain has TRBV5-1 and TRBJ1-2; D not certain. V lost 0 bases to trimming and J lost 0 bases, with 9 bases between them. Germline CDR1 SGHRS, CDR2 YFSETQ. There are 15 residues in the CDR3. The full variable domain, its missing parts supplied by reference TRBV5-1 and TRBJ1-2, is KAGVTQTPRYLIKTRGQQVTLSCSPISGHRSVSWYQQTPGQGLQFLFEYFSETQRNKGNFPGRFSGRQFSNSRSEMNVSTLELGDSALYLCASSLARAANYGYTFGSGTRLTVV.

The chain employs TRBV18 and TRBJ1-1; 8 nucleotides agree with TRBD1. The CDR3 runs to 16 residues. CDR1 and CDR2 from the germline V gene are KGHSH and LQKENI. With V trimmed by 6 bases and J by 3 bases, 12 bases remained unmatched. Written as DNA, the CDR3 is TGTGCCAGCTCTTTCGCGACAGGGGATATGCACACTGAAGCTTTCTTT. Encoded protein: CASSFATGDMHTEAFF.

The rearrangement links TRBV4-3 to TRBJ2-3; 10 nucleotides line up with TRBD2. V gave up 1 base and J gave up 6 bases; unmatched junction bases: 7. The length of the CDR3 is 16 residues. Germline CDR1 LGHNA, CDR2 YSLEER. In nucleotides, the CDR3 is TGCGCCAGCAGCCAAGTGCAGCGGGGGGGTATTGATACGCAGTATTTT. It encodes CASSQVQRGGIDTQYF.

The V gene is TRBV7-9, the J gene TRBJ1-1; maybe TRBD1 (5 bases). CDR1 and CDR2 from the germline V gene are SEHNR and FQNEAQ (reference sequence). This CDR3 has 11 residues. Trimming left V 11 bases short and J 5 bases short, with 12 bases between. The CDR3 loop is CAWGGETEAFF. The CDR3 DNA reads as TGTGCCTGGGGGGGGGAAACTGAAGCTTTCTTT.

The J gene is TRBJ1-1, the V gene TRBV27; tentative D call: TRBD1 (6 bases). The germline V gene has CDR1 MNHEY and CDR2 SMNVEV (reference sequence). The CDR3 sequence is 13 residues long. Trimming took 8 bases from V and 6 from J, leaving 16 bases between them. CDR3 bases: TGTGCCAGCTGGGGGCGGGGGATGGCTGAAGCTTTCTTT. It encodes CASWGRGMAEAFF.

J is TRBJ1-6 and V is TRBV18, with a weak D call TRBD1 (5 bases). The V end lost 4 bases, the J end lost 1 base, and 11 bases lay between the germline ends. Germline loops: CDR1 KGHSH, CDR2 LQKENI. This CDR3 contains 16 residues. CDR3 DNA sequence: TGTGCCAGCTCACGGGAACAGGCGTCCTATAATTCACCCCTCCACTTT. The encoded protein is CASSREQASYNSPLHF.

This chain connects TRBV20-1 to TRBJ2-7, with D unresolved. The CDR3 covers 16 residues. The germline CDR1 and CDR2 sequences are DFQATT and SNEGSKA (reference sequence). Trimming took off 2 bases at V and 0 bases at J, with 17 bases between the two ends. As DNA, the CDR3 is TGCAGTGCTAGATTTCTTCGCTCCTCAATCTCCTACGAGCAGTACTTC. It codes for CSARFLRSSISYEQYF.

This rearrangement joins TRBV5-1 to TRBJ2-2; D remains ambiguous. The length of the CDR3 is 13 residues. The V gene lost 0 bases and the J gene lost 6 bases, with 6 bases spanning the gap. CDR1 and CDR2 (germline): SGHRS, YFSETQ. The CDR3 here is CASSLGVSGELFF. CDR3 sequence (DNA): TGCGCCAGCAGCTTGGGAGTCTCCGGGGAGCTGTTTTTT.

This clonotype was seen just once. This sequence joins TRBV27 and TRBJ2-7, with D perhaps given as TRBD1 or TRBD2 (5 bases each). The V and J ends lost 5 bases and 5 bases respectively, with 13 bases between them. The CDR3 runs to 13 residues. Per germline, CDR1 MNHEY and CDR2 SMNVEV (reference sequence). The CDR3, as DNA: TGTGCCAGCAGTACGAACAGGAGGCACGAGCAGTACTTC. It translates to CASSTNRRHEQYF.

The chain uses TRBV28 and TRBJ2-5, with 7 positions matching TRBD1. Trimming took 3 bases from V and 2 from J; bases not matched to a gene: 9. Looked up from germline, CDR1 is MDHEN and CDR2 is SYDVKM. CDR3 size: 16 residues. This CDR3 is CASSFLDRADQETQYF. The CDR3 nucleotides are TGTGCCAGCAGTTTCTTAGACAGGGCGGATCAAGAGACCCAGTACTTC.

This chain connects TRBV5-1 to TRBJ2-5; TRBD1 agrees at 7 bases. V lost 4 bases, J lost 4 bases, and 7 bases stayed unmatched. The V gene's germline CDR1 is SGHRS and CDR2 YFSETQ. This CDR3 contains 14 residues. The CDR3 nucleotides read TGCGCCAGCAGCCGAGGGGGCCGGGGAGAGACCCAGTACTTC. Residues: CASSRGGRGETQYF.

Here the CDR3 reads CASSNGRGYGYTF. The CDR3 bases are TGTGCCAGCAGCAACGGACGAGGCTATGGCTACACCTTC. This rearrangement joins TRBV7-9 to TRBJ1-2; D gene ambiguous. The V and J ends lost 5 bases and 4 bases respectively, with 11 bases between them. The CDR3 extends over 13 amino acids. Germline CDR1 and CDR2: SEHNR and FQNEAQ (reference sequence).

The V gene is TRBV20-1, the J gene TRBJ1-5; D ambiguous. The CDR3 consists of 14 residues. Germline CDR1 reads DFQATT; CDR2 reads SNEGSKA (reference sequence). The germline V and J ends were trimmed by 5 bases and 1 base, with 12 bases remaining between them. The CDR3 region is CSALNVRSNQPQHF. Here the CDR3 DNA reads TGCAGTGCTCTCAATGTCCGAAGCAATCAGCCCCAGCATTTT.

This chain connects TRBV19 to TRBJ1-1; D is uncertain. CDR1 is LNHDA, CDR2 SQIVND, per germline (reference sequence). CDR3 length: 12 residues. V lost 7 bases and J 1 base, leaving 7 bases between the germline ends. CDR3 sequence: CASKFGNTEAFF. CDR3 in DNA: TGTGCCAGTAAGTTTGGGAACACTGAAGCTTTCTTT.

This clonotype was observed a single time. The chain has TRBV29-1 and TRBJ2-6; D might be TRBD1 (7 bases). The germline V gene has CDR1 SQVTM and CDR2 ANQGSEA. The germline V and J ends were trimmed by 6 bases and 1 base, with 10 bases remaining between them. The CDR3 is 14 amino acids. The CDR3 sequence: CSVAGGSGANVLTF. Written as DNA, the CDR3 is TGCAGCGTGGCAGGGGGGTCTGGGGCCAACGTCCTGACTTTC.

The chain uses TRBV20-1 and TRBJ1-1; D is perhaps TRBD1 (6 bases). This CDR3 is built from 12 residues. Between the trimmed V and J ends, which lost 6 bases and 5 bases, there was a span of 13 bases. CDR1 is DFQATT and CDR2 is SNEGSKA in the germline V gene (reference sequence). The CDR3 bases are TGCAGTGCAGGGGGGAGTGCTACTGAAGCTTTCTTT. Translation: CSAGGSATEAFF.